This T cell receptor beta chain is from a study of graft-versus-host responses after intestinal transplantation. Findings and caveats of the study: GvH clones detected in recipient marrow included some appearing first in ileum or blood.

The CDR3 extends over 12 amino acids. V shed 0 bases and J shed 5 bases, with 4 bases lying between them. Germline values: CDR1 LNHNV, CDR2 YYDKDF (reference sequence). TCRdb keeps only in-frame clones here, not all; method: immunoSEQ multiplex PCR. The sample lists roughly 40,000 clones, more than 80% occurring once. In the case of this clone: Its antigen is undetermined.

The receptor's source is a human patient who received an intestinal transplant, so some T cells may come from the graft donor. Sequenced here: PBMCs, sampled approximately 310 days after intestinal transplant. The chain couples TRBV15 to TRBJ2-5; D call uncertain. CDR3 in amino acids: CATSRDRETQYF. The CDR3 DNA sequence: TGTGCCACCAGCAGAGATCGGGAGACCCAGTACTTC.